The 21 T cell receptor beta chains presented below share a single source sample, sequenced in a study of blood T cell repertoires in COVID-19 (dated by TCRdb to 2019 to 2021). Library generation was performed with the immunoSEQ multiplex PCR assay. The table comes from immuneACCESS by way of TCRdb, which keeps in-frame sequences with V and J called. Part of the clones is missing from these tables; in studies checked, under half for an unresolved V gene and the rest for unknown reasons. This sample lists around 45,000 clones; roughly 86% were detected once. Together, the top ten hold approximately 15% of the sample. The sample was peripheral blood. The receptors stem from a man in his 60s with active or convalescent COVID-19.

The chain joins TRBV11-3 to TRBJ1-2; TRBD1 agrees at 11 bases. The ends lost 3 bases at V and 6 bases at J; junction bases unmatched: 6. Germline V gene sequence: CDR1 SGHNT, CDR2 YENEEA. CDR3 length: 15 residues. CDR3 protein: CASSLDQGQGDGYTF. In DNA form, the CDR3 reads TGTGCCAGCAGCTTGGACCAGGGACAGGGGGATGGCTACACCTTC.

V is TRBV28 and J is TRBJ2-1, with TRBD2 identical over 8 bases. Germline loops: CDR1 MDHEN, CDR2 SYDVKM. This CDR3 is 14 amino acids long. Trimming took 6 bases from V and 7 from J; bases not matched to a gene: 8. The CDR3 DNA reads TGTGCCAGCAGCCCGGGAGGGGTAAAGAATGAGCAGTTCTTC. It yields the protein CASSPGGVKNEQFF. Drawing the rest from reference TRBV28 and TRBJ2-1, the complete variable domain is DVKVTQSSRYLVKRTGEKVFLECVQDMDHENMFWYRQDPGLGLRLIYFSYDVKMKEKGDIPEGYSVSREKKERFSLILESASTNQTSMYLCASSPGGVKNEQFFGPGTRLTVL.

V usage is TRBV3-1 (or the pseudogene TRBV3-2) and J usage is TRBJ1-1; 9 positions agree with TRBD1. V gave up 0 bases and J gave up 10 bases; unmatched junction bases: 3. Germline V gene sequence: CDR1 LGHDT, CDR2 YNNKEL (reference sequence). The CDR3 is 13 residues long. The CDR3 is CASSQDRGQGAFF. The CDR3 DNA reads TGTGCCAGCAGCCAAGATCGGGGACAGGGAGCTTTCTTT.

V gene TRBV10-3 combines with J gene TRBJ2-6, with 7 bases fitting TRBD2. Germline V gene sequence: CDR1 ENHRY, CDR2 SYGVKD. This CDR3 is 14 amino acids long. Trimming at V came to 8 bases and at J to 2 bases, leaving 3 bases not matched to a gene. The DNA for the CDR3 is TGTGCCATCGGGGGGGGTGCTGGGGCCAACGTCCTGACTTTC. Protein sequence: CAIGGGAGANVLTF.

The chain has TRBV11-2 and TRBJ2-1; 9 positions agree with TRBD1. V trimming: 2 bases; J trimming: 9 bases; junction bases outside the gene matches: 11. Germline V CDR1 and CDR2: SGHAT, FQNNGV. This CDR3 is 16 amino acids long. Written as DNA, the CDR3 is TGTGCCAGCAGCTTACAGACCGGGACAGGGTTCGGTGAGCAGTTCTTC. Its protein product is CASSLQTGTGFGEQFF.

The V call is TRBV5-1, the J call TRBJ2-1, with no clear D. Trimming shortened V by 4 bases and J by 4 bases, and 12 bases separated the two germline ends. Germline V CDR1 and CDR2: SGHRS, YFSETQ. This CDR3 region has 14 residues. The CDR3 DNA sequence: TGCGCCAGCAGCAAGACCACCGGGTACAATGAGCAGTTCTTC. It is translated as CASSKTTGYNEQFF.

A note on this clone: Being one base from a much bigger clone, this may be a read error. This rearrangement joins TRBV14 to TRBJ1-1; no reliable D call. Between the trimmed V and J ends, which lost 0 bases and 1 base, there was a span of 3 bases. The length of the CDR3 is 13 residues. Germline V lookup: CDR1 SGHDN, CDR2 FVKESK. The CDR3 loop reads CASSQDRNTEAFF. CDR3 in DNA: TGTGCCAGCAGCCAAGACAGGAACACTGAAGCTTTCTTT.

The chain is built from TRBV25-1 and TRBJ1-2; D possibly corresponds to TRBD1 (6 bases). The germline V and J ends were trimmed by 4 bases and 2 bases, with 11 bases remaining between them. Germline-derived CDR1 and CDR2 are MGHDK and SYGVNS. The CDR3 has 14 residues. In DNA, the CDR3 is TGTGCCAGCAGTGCGACAGGTCACAACTATGGCTACACCTTC. Translation: CASSATGHNYGYTF.

The V call is TRBV2, the J call TRBJ2-3; TRBD2 aligns across 8 bases. This CDR3 has 16 residues. Germline V lookup: CDR1 SNHLY, CDR2 FYNNEI. J lost 4 bases, V lost 6 bases, and 12 bases had no gene match. The CDR3 nucleotides read TGTGCCAGCAGGATGGGGCGGGGGGCGGCCGCAGATACGCAGTATTTT. Residues: CASRMGRGAAADTQYF.

V gene TRBV6-1 combines with J gene TRBJ1-2; 7 nucleotides match TRBD1. The CDR3 loop spans 14 amino acids. Germline V gene data show CDR1 as MNHNS and CDR2 as SASEGT. The J segment lost 7 bases and the V segment lost 2 bases, leaving 7 bases of the junction unmatched. The CDR3 DNA is TGTGCCAGCAGTGAAACTCAGGGGGTAGGTGGCTACACCTTC. It is translated as CASSETQGVGGYTF.

The gene calls are TRBV6-1 and TRBJ2-2; 14 bases map to TRBD2. V was pared by 4 bases and J by 3 bases, with 7 bases of the junction left unmatched. The CDR3 extends over 18 amino acids. CDR1 and CDR2 from the germline V gene are MNHNS and SASEGT. Here the CDR3 DNA reads TGTGCCAGCAGTGTCCGACTAGCGGGGGGGAAAGACACCGGGGAGCTGTTTTTT. It encodes CASSVRLAGGKDTGELFF.

The chain employs TRBV10-3 and TRBJ1-2, with D possibly being TRBD1 (5 bases). The V gene's germline CDR1 is ENHRY and CDR2 SYGVKD. The CDR3 is 15 residues long. Between the trimmed V and J ends, which lost 6 bases and 4 bases, there was a span of 18 bases. The CDR3 here is CAISEMMTAPYGYTF. The CDR3 nucleotides are TGTGCCATCAGCGAAATGATGACAGCTCCCTATGGCTACACCTTC.

This chain uses TRBV5-1 with TRBJ1-3; 9 bases align to TRBD1. The ends lost 3 bases at V and 2 bases at J; junction bases unmatched: 3. The CDR3 contains 15 residues. The germline V gene has CDR1 SGHRS and CDR2 YFSETQ. CDR3 sequence (DNA): TGCGCCAGCAGCTGGGGACAGGGAGCTGGAAACACCATATATTTT. Amino acid sequence: CASSWGQGAGNTIYF.

This chain links TRBV7-2 with TRBJ1-4; D is ambiguous. The CDR3 length is 14 residues. V lost 5 bases and J 0 bases, leaving 7 bases between the germline ends. The V gene's germline CDR1 is SGHTA and CDR2 FQGNSA. CDR3 sequence (DNA): TGTGCCAGCAGCCCCACATCAACTAATGAAAAACTGTTTTTT. Encoded protein: CASSPTSTNEKLFF.

The CDR3 sequence is CASSRRDIEETQYF. DNA for the CDR3: TGTGCCAGCAGTAGACGGGACATTGAAGAGACCCAGTACTTC. V gene TRBV6-6 combines with J gene TRBJ2-5; TRBD1 is a possible D gene (6 bases). Germline values: CDR1 MNHNY, CDR2 SVGAGI (reference sequence). This CDR3 region has 14 residues. V lost 5 bases, J lost 3 bases, and 13 bases lay in between.

Only one count was recorded for this clone. V is TRBV18 and J is TRBJ2-2; TRBD1 agrees at 7 bases. The germline CDR1 and CDR2 sequences are KGHSH and LQKENI. The CDR3 is 15 residues long. V shed 5 bases and J 4 bases; nucleotides not matched to a gene: 7. The CDR3 region has the DNA TGTGCCAGCTCATTGACAGGGCTCGGCACCGGGGAGCTGTTTTTT. It encodes CASSLTGLGTGELFF.

This rearrangement joins TRBV5-1 to TRBJ1-6, with D possibly being TRBD1 (5 bases). CDR1 is SGHRS, CDR2 YFSETQ, per germline. The CDR3 has 14 amino acids. V was pared by 0 bases and J by 9 bases, with 10 bases between. The CDR3 nucleotides read TGCGCCAGCAGCTTGGAGGGCAGGGCTTCACCCCTCCACTTT. As protein: CASSLEGRASPLHF.

This chain links TRBV24-1 with TRBJ1-2; tentative D call: TRBD1 (6 bases). Germline CDR1 and CDR2: KGHDR and SFDVKD. This CDR3 region has 14 residues. Trimming removed 0 bases from V and 8 bases from J, with 12 bases in between. The CDR3 protein is CATSDLGQGKGYTF. CDR3 nucleotide sequence: TGTGCCACCAGTGATTTGGGGCAGGGGAAGGGCTACACCTTC.

The chain combines TRBV19 with TRBJ2-1; TRBD1 matches at 7 bases. In germline, CDR1 is LNHDA, CDR2 SQIVND (reference sequence). Unmatched junction bases numbered 19, after V lost 5 bases and J lost 9 bases. The CDR3 loop spans 17 amino acids. In nucleotides, the CDR3 is TGTGCCAGTAGTCTCTCTCAGACAGGGTATCTGCCCAGTGAGCAGTTCTTC. It yields the protein CASSLSQTGYLPSEQFF.

This rearrangement joins TRBV5-1 to TRBJ1-2, with D tentatively TRBD1 (6 bases). V was pared by 2 bases and J by 4 bases, with 15 bases between. From germline, CDR1 is SGHRS and CDR2 YFSETQ. The CDR3 is 15 amino acids. The CDR3 here is CASSFQPTGFYGYTF. CDR3 in DNA: TGCGCCAGCAGCTTTCAGCCAACAGGGTTCTATGGCTACACCTTC.

This chain uses TRBV4-3 with TRBJ2-7; 12 bases are a match to TRBD1. The CDR3 sequence is 16 residues long. V dropped 3 bases and J dropped 7; count of bases not matched to a gene: 10. Germline V gene lookup returns CDR1 LGHNA and CDR2 YSLEER. Here the CDR3 DNA reads TGCGCCAGCAGCCAGTTGGCGGGACAGGGGGCTGGAGAGCAGTACTTC. Its translation: CASSQLAGQGAGEQYF.